This entry is about one T cell receptor beta chain. Clones were sequenced by immunoSEQ multiplex PCR, and TCRdb holds only the in-frame ones, with some missing. The table shows more than 1,200,000 clones, with around 98.5% occurring only once. The sample is drawn from a study of shared clonotypes between healthy human individuals. The V gene end was trimmed by 7 bases and the J gene end by 4 bases; junction bases not matched to a gene: 5. This CDR3 spans 13 amino acids. CDR1 and CDR2 from the germline V gene are SQVTM and ANQGSEA. This TCR came from a man in his thirties or forties in good health. The chain links TRBV29-1 to TRBJ2-3; TRBD2 agrees at 10 bases. Sequenced input: naive CD4+ T cells sorted from blood. Subset noted: CD45RA+ positively selected. The CDR3 nucleotides read TGCAGCGAGGCTAGCGGGAGCTCAGATACGCAGTATTTT. Translating it yields CSEASGSSDTQYF.